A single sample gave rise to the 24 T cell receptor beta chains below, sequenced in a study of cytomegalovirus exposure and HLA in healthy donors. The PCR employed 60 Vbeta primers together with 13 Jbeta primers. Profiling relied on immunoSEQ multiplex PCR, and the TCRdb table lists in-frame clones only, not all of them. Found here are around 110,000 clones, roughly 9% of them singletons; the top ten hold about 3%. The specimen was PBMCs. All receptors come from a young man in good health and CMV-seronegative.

The CDR3 loop is CASSYGSGTYNEQFF. As DNA, the CDR3 is TGTGCCAGCAGTTACGGTAGCGGTACTTACAATGAGCAGTTCTTC. The V call is TRBV6-5, the J call TRBJ2-1; possibly TRBD2 for D (6 bases). The ends were cut back, 2 bases at V and 4 bases at J, with 12 bases in the middle. This CDR3 contains 15 residues. Per the germline V gene, CDR1 is MNHEY and CDR2 is SVGAGI.

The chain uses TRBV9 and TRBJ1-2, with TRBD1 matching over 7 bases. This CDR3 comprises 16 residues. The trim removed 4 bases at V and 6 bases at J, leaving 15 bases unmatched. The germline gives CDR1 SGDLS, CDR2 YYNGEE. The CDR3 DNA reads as TGTGCCAGCAGCCAAGGATCTGACAGGGATAGGGATGGCTACACCTTC. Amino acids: CASSQGSDRDRDGYTF.

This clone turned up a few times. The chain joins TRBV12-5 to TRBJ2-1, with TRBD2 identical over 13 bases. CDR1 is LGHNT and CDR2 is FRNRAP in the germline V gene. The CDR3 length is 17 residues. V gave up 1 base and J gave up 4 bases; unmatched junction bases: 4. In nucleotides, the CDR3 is TGTGCTAGTGGTTTGGATTTACTAGCGGGAGGGTACAATGAGCAGTTCTTC. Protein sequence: CASGLDLLAGGYNEQFF.

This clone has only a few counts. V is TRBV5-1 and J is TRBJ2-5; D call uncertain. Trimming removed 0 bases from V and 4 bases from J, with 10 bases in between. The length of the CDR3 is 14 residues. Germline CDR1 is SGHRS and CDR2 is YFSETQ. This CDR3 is CASSLVGEAETQYF. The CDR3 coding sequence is TGCGCCAGCAGCTTGGTTGGCGAGGCAGAGACCCAGTACTTC.

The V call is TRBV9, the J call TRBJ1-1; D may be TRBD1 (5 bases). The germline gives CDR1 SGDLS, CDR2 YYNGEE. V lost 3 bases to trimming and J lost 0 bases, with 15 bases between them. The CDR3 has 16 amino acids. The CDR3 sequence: CASSEGPGYMNTEAFF. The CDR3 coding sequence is TGTGCCAGCAGCGAGGGGCCCGGGTACATGAACACTGAAGCTTTCTTT. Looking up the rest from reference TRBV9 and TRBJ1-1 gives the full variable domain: DSGVTQTPKHLITATGQRVTLRCSPRSGDLSVYWYQQSLDQGLQFLIQYYNGEERAKGNILERFSAQQFPDLHSELNLSSLELGDSALYFCASSEGPGYMNTEAFFGQGTRLTVV.

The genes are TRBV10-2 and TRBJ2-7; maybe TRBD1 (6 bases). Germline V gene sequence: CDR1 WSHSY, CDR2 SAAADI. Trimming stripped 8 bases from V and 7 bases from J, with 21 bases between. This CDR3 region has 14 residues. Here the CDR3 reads CASSVFGQLREQYF. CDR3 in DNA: TGCGCCAGCTCTGTATTTGGACAGTTGCGAGAGCAGTACTTC.

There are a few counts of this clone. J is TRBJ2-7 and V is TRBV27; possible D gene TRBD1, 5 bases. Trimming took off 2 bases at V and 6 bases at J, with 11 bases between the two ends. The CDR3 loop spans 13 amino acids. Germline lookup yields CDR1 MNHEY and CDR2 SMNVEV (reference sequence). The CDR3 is CASSLAGSTEQYF. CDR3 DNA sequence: TGTGCCAGCAGTTTAGCAGGGTCAACCGAGCAGTACTTC.

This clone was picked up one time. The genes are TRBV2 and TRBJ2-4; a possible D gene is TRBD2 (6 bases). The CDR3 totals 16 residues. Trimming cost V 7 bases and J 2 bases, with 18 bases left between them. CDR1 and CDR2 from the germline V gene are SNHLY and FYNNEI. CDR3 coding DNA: TGTGCCAGCATCCTCGGGAGAACGGAGCCCAAAAACATTCAGTACTTC. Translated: CASILGRTEPKNIQYF.

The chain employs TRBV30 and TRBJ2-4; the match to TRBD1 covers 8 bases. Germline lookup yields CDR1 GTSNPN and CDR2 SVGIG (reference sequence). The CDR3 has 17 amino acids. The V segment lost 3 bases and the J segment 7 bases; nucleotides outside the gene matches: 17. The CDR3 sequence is CAWRRLRQGPRPNIQYF. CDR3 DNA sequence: TGTGCCTGGAGAAGGTTAAGACAGGGGCCGCGACCCAACATTCAGTACTTC.

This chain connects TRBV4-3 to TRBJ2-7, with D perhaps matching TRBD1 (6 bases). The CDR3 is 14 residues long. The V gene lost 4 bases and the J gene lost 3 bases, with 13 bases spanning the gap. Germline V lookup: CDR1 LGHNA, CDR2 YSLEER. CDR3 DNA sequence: TGCGCCAGCAGCCCAGCGACAGGCTACTACGAGCAGTACTTC. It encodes CASSPATGYYEQYF.

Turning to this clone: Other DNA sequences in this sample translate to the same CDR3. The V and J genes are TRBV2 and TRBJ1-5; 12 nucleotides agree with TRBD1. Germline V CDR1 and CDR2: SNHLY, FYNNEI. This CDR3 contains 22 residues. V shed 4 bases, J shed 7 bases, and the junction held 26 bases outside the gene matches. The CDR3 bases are TGTGCCAGCAGTGGGGGCTTGCGGGACAGGGGGCGCGCTGGGATTCTCGGGCAGCCCCAGCATTTT. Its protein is CASSGGLRDRGRAGILGQPQHF. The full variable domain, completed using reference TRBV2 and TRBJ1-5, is EPEVTQTPSHQVTQMGQEVILRCVPISNHLYFYWYRQILGQKVEFLVSFYNNEISEKSEIFDDQFSVERPDGSNFTLKIRSTKLEDSAMYFCASSGGLRDRGRAGILGQPQHFGDGTRLSIL.

The CDR3 DNA reads TGCGCCAGCAGCCAAATGGACAGGGGAACGAATCAGCCCCAGCATTTT. It specifies CASSQMDRGTNQPQHF. The chain combines TRBV4-1 with TRBJ1-5, with 9 bases identical to TRBD1. CDR1 is MGHRA and CDR2 is YSYEKL in the germline V gene. V was pared by 2 bases and J by 4 bases, with 6 bases of the junction left unmatched. The CDR3 is 16 amino acids.

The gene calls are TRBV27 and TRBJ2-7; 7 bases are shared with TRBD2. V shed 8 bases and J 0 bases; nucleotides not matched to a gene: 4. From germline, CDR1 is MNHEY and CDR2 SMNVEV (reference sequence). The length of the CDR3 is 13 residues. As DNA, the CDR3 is TGTGCCAGCCTATCTAGCGGCTCCTACGAGCAGTACTTC. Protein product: CASLSSGSYEQYF.

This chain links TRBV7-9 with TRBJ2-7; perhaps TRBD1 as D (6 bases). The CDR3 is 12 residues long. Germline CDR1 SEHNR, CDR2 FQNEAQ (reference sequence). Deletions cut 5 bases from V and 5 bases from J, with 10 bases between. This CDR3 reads CASSKDSNEQYF. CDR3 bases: TGTGCCAGCAGCAAGGACAGCAACGAGCAGTACTTC. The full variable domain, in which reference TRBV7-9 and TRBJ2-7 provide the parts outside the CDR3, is DTGVSQNPRHKITKRGQNVTFRCDPISEHNRLYWYRQTLGQGPEFLTYFQNEAQLEKSRLLSDRFSAERPKGSFSTLEIQRTEQGDSAMYLCASSKDSNEQYFGPGTRLTVT.

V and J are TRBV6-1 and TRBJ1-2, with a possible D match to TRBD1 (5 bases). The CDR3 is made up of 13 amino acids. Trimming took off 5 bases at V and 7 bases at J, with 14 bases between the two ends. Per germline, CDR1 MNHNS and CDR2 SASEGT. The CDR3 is CASSNDRPRGYTF. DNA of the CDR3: TGTGCCAGCAGTAACGACAGACCTCGTGGCTACACCTTC.

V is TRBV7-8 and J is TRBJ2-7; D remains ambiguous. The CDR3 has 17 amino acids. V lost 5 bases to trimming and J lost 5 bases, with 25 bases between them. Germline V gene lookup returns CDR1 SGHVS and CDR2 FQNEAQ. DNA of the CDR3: TGTGCCAGCAGCCATAAAACCTTGGCACCCTTGGGCCACGAGCAGTACTTC. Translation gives CASSHKTLAPLGHEQYF.

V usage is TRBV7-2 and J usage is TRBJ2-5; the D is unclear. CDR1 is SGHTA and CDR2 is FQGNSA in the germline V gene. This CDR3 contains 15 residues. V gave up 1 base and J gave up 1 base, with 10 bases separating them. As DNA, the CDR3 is TGTGCCAGCAGCTTAGTACTTTTGTCCCAAGAGACCCAGTACTTC. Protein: CASSLVLLSQETQYF.

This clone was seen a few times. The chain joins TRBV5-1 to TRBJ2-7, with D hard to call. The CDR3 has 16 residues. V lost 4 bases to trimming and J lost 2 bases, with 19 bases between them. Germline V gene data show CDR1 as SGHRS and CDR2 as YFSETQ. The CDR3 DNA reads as TGCGCCAGCAGCCCAGACCTGACTCGCGCCACCTACGAGCAGTACTTC. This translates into CASSPDLTRATYEQYF.

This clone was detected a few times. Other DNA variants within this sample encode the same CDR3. CDR3 sequence (DNA): TGTGCCAGCTCAACAGGGGCCGGGAACACTGAAGCTTTCTTT. It translates to CASSTGAGNTEAFF. The rearrangement uses TRBV18 and TRBJ1-1; 7 nucleotides agree with TRBD1. The CDR3 has 14 amino acids. The junction had 4 bases not matched to a gene; V was cut back by 5 bases and J by 1 base. In germline, CDR1 is KGHSH, CDR2 LQKENI.

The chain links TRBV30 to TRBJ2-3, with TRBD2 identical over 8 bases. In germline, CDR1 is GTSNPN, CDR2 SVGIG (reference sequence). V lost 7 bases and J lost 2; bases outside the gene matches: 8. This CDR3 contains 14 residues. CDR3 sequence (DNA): TGTGCCTCCACGGGAGGGGGGAACACAGATACGCAGTATTTT. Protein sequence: CASTGGGNTDTQYF.

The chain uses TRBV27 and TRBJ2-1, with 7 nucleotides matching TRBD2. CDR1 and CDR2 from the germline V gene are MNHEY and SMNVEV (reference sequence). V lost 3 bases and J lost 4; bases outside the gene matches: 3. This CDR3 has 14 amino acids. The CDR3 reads CASSLVGGYNEQFF. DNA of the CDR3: TGTGCCAGCAGTTTGGTCGGGGGGTACAATGAGCAGTTCTTC.

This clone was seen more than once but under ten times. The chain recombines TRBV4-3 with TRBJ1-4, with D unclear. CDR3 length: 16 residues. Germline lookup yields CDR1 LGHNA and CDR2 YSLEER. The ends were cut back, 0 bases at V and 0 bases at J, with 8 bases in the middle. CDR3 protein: CASSQDVPATNEKLFF. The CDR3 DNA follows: TGCGCCAGCAGCCAAGATGTCCCTGCAACTAATGAAAAACTGTTTTTT.

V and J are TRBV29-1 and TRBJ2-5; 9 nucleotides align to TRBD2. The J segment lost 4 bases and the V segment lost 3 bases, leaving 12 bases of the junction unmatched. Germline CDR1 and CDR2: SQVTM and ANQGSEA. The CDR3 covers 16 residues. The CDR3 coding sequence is TGCAGCGTTGAGGGGATAGCTAGCGGGATCCGAGAGACCCAGTACTTC. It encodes CSVEGIASGIRETQYF.

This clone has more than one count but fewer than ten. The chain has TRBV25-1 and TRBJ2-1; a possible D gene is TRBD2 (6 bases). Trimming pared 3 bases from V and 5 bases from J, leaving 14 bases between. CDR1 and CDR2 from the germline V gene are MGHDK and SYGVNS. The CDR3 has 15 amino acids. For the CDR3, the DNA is TGTGCCAGCAGTGACCCGAGAGGACTACACAATGAGCAGTTCTTC. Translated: CASSDPRGLHNEQFF. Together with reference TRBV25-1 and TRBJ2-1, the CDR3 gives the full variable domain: EADIYQTPRYLVIGTGKKITLECSQTMGHDKMYWYQQDPGMELHLIHYSYGVNSTEKGDLSSESTVSRIRTEHFPLTLESARPSHTSQYLCASSDPRGLHNEQFFGPGTRLTVL.